This T cell receptor beta chain comes out of a study of CD8 T cells in ankylosing spondylitis. Notes on the study in general: Disease-linked clones were reportedly significantly enriched in matched ankylosing spondylitis synovial fluid. A motif of 7 to 9 highly homologous TCR beta variants was seen as apparently characteristic of ankylosing spondylitis blood.

CDR1 and CDR2 (germline): SEHNR, FQNEAQ (reference sequence). Trimming took 6 bases from V and 8 from J; bases not matched to a gene: 9. The CDR3 length is 15 residues. From the 5' RACE reads, TCRdb called clonotypes with MiXCR, one entry per CDR3 protein. The sample has around 250,000 distinct CDR3 sequences; about 11% are singletons. This clonotype showed up many times. Antigen unknown. This chain connects TRBV7-9 to TRBJ2-1, with 11 positions matching TRBD2. Sequences were obtained from blood, either unsorted or a sorted T cell fraction (not recorded which). This clonotype was sampled from a male donor with ankylosing spondylitis or in good health (not recorded which). The DNA of the CDR3 is TGTGCCAGCAGGCCGCCGGGACTAGCGGAAGATGAGCAGTTCTTC. Protein: CASRPPGLAEDEQFF.